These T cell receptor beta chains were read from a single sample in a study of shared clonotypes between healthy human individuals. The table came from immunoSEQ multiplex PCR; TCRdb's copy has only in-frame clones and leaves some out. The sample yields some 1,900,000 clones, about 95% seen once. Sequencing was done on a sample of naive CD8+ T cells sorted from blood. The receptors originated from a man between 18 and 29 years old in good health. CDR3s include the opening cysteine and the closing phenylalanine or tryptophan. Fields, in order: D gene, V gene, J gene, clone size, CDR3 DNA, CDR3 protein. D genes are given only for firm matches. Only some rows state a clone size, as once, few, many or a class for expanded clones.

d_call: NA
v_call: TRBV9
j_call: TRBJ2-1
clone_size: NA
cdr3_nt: TGTGCCAGCAGCTTGGACGGGAGTGAGCAGTTCTTC
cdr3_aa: CASSLDGSEQFF

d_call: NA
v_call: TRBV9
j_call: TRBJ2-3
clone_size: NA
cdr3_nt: TGTGCCAGCAGCGTAGGCGGGGAGCCAGATACGCAGTATTTT
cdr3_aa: CASSVGGEPDTQYF

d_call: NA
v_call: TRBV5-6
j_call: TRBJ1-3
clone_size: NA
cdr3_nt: TGTGCCAGCAGCTTGCGGGGATGGTCTGGAAACACCATATATTTT
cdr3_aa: CASSLRGWSGNTIYF

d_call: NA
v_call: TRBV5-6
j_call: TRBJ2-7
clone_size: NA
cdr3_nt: TGTGCCAGCAGCTTGGGACAGCTACTCTCCTACGAGCAGTACTTC
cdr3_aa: CASSLGQLLSYEQYF

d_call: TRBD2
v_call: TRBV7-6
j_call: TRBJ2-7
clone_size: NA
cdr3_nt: TGTGCCAGCAGCTCCCTTGGTAGCGGGGGGAGTTACGAGCAGTACTTC
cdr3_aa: CASSSLGSGGSYEQYF

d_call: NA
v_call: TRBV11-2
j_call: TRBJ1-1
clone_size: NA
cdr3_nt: TGTGCCAGCAGCTTATTTGGACTGAACACTGAAGCTTTCTTT
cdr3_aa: CASSLFGLNTEAFF

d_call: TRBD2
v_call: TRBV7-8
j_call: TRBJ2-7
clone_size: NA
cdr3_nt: TGTGCCAGCAGCCCCGGACTAGCGGGAGGCAGCGCCTCCTACGAGCAGTACTTC
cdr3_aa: CASSPGLAGGSASYEQYF

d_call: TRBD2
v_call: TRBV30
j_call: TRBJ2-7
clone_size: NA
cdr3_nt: TGTGCCTGGAACATAGCGGGTCGGTCCTACGAGCAGTACTTC
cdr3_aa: CAWNIAGRSYEQYF

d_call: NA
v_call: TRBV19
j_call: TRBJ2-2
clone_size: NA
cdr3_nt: TGTGCCAGTACAACCGGGCTCGCGGGCACCGGGGAGCTGTTTTTT
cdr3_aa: CASTTGLAGTGELFF

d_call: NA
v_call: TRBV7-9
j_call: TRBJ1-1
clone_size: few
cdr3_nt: TGTGCCAGCAGTCCGCTGGGAGGCACTGAAGCTTTCTTT
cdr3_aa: CASSPLGGTEAFF

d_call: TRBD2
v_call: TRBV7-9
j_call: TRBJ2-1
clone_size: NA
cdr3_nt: TGTGCCAGCAGTTTAAGCGGGAGTATTGAGCAGTTCTTC
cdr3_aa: CASSLSGSIEQFF

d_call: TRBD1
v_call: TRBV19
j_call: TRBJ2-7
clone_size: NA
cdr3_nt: TGTGCCAGTAGCGACAGGGCCTTAAGTGAGCAGTACTTC
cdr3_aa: CASSDRALSEQYF

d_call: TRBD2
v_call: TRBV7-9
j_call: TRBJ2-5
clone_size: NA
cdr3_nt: TGTGCCAGCAGCAGGACTAGCGGGGGGCAAGAGACCCAGTACTTC
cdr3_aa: CASSRTSGGQETQYF

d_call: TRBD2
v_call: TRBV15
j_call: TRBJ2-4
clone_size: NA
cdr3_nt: TGTGCCACCGGACTAGGTGGAAACATTCAGTACTTC
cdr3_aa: CATGLGGNIQYF

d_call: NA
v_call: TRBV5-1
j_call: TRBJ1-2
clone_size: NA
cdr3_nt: TGCGCCAGCAGCCTCCTCGCCCTCGGGGGCGAGGACTATGGCTACACCTTC
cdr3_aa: CASSLLALGGEDYGYTF

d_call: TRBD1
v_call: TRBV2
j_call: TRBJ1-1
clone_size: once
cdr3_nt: TGTGCCAGCAGTGCCACAGGGGGCACTGAAGCTTTCTTT
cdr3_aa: CASSATGGTEAFF

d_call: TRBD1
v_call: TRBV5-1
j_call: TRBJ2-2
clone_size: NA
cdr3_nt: TGCGCCAGCCGCCCCCCGGGACAGGGGGAACCCGGGGAGCTGTTTTTT
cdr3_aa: CASRPPGQGEPGELFF

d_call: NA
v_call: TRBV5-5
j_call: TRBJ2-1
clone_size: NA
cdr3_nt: TGTGCCAGCAGCCTTCTAGGCTCCTACAATGAGCAGTTCTTC
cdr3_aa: CASSLLGSYNEQFF

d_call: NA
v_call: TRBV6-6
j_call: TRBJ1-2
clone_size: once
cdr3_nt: TGTGCCAGCAGTTACTCTTCCCGGGAAGCTAACTATGGCTACACCTTC
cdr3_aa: CASSYSSREANYGYTF

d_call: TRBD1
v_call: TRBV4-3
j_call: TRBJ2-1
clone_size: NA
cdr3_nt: TGCGCCAGCAGCCAGGAGCCGGGACAGGGTTACAATGAGCAGTTCTTC
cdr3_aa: CASSQEPGQGYNEQFF

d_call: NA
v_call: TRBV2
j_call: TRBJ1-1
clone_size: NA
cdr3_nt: TGTGCCAGCAGCGCCCTGGGGGGGAGGTTCACTGAAGCTTTCTTT
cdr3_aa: CASSALGGRFTEAFF

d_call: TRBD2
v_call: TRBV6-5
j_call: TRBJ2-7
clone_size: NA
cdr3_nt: TGTGCCAGCAGTTACGTAGCGGGAGACTACGAGCAGTACTTC
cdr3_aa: CASSYVAGDYEQYF

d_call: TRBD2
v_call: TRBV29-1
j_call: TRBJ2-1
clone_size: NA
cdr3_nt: TGCAGCGTTGAGGGACTAGCGGGAGATCGGTCCTACAATGAGCAGTTCTTC
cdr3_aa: CSVEGLAGDRSYNEQFF

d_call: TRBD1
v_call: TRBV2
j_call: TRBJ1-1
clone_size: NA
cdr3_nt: TGTGCCAGCAGTGAATGGGACAGCGGCACTGAAGCTTTCTTT
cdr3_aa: CASSEWDSGTEAFF

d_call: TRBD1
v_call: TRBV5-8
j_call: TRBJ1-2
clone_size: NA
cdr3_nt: TGTGCCAGCAGCTTAGGGGAAACTCAGGGGGCCTATGGCTACACCTTC
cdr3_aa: CASSLGETQGAYGYTF

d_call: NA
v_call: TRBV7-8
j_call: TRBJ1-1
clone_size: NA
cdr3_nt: TGTGCCAGCAGCTTAGGGAGTGAAGCTTTCTTT
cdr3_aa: CASSLGSEAFF

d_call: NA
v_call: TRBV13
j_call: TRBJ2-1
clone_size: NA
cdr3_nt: TGTGCCAGCAGCGGTGACAATGAGCAGTTCTTC
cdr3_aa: CASSGDNEQFF

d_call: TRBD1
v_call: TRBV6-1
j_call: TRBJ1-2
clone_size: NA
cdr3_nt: TGTGCCAGCAGTCCGGGGGACAGCTTGGGCTATGGCTACACCTTC
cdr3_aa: CASSPGDSLGYGYTF

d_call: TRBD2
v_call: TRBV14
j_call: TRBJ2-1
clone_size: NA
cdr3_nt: TGTGCCAGCAGCCAGACTAGCGGGATTTTGCGAGATGAGCAGTTCTTC
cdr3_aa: CASSQTSGILRDEQFF

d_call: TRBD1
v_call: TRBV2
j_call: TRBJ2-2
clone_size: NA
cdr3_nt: TGTGCCAGCAGTGAAGATTCGACAGGGCCGAACACCGGGGAGCTGTTTTTT
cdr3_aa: CASSEDSTGPNTGELFF

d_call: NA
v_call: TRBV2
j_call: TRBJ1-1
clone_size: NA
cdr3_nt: TGTGCCAGCAGGGCAGGGATGAACACTGAAGCTTTCTTT
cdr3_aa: CASRAGMNTEAFF

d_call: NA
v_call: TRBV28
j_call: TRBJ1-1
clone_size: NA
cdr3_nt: TGTGCCAGCAGTACAGGTTCGATGAACACTGAAGCTTTCTTT
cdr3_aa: CASSTGSMNTEAFF

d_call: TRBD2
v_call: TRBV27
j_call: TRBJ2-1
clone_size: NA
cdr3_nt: TGTGCCAGCAGTTTAGGACTAGCGGGTTACAATGAGCAGTTCTTC
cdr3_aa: CASSLGLAGYNEQFF

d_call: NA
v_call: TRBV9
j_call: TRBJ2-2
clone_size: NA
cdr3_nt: TGTGCCAGCAGCGCACCGAACACCGGGGAGCTGTTTTTT
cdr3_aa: CASSAPNTGELFF

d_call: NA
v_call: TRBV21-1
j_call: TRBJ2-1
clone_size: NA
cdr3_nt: TGTGCCAGCAGCAAAGGTGGACAGGGGCTCCATGAGCAGTTCTTC
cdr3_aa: CASSKGGQGLHEQFF

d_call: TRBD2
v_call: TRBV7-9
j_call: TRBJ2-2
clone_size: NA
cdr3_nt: TGTGCCAGCAGCCCAGGACTAGCGGGTAACACCGGGGAGCTGTTTTTT
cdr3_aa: CASSPGLAGNTGELFF

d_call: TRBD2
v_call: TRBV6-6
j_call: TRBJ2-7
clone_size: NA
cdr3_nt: TGTGCCAGCAGCCTGACTAGCGGGAGATTCCCCTACGAGCAGTACTTC
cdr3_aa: CASSLTSGRFPYEQYF

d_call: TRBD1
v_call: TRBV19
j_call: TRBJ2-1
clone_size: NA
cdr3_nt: TGTGCCAGTAGTATAGCCGGGACAGGGATTGGGGATGAGCAGTTCTTC
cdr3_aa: CASSIAGTGIGDEQFF

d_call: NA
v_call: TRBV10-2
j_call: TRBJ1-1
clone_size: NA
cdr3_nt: TGCGCCAGCAGTGATCCAGGGGACCACACTGAAGCTTTCTTT
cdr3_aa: CASSDPGDHTEAFF

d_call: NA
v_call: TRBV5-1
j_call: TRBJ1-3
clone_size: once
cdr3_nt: TGCGCCAGCAGCGAACTTCCGAGGGTTCGACCTGGAAACACCATATATTTT
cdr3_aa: CASSELPRVRPGNTIYF

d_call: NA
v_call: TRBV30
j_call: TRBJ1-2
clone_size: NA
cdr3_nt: TGTGCCTGGAGTGTAATGGGGTGGCATGGCTACACCTTC
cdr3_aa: CAWSVMGWHGYTF

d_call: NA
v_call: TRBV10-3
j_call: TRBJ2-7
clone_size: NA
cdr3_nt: TGTGCCATCAGTGAAGGGCATTCCTACGAGCAGTACTTC
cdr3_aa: CAISEGHSYEQYF

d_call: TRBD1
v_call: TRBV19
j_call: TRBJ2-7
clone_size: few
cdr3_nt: TGTGCCAGTCGGGACAGTTACGAGCAGTACTTC
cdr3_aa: CASRDSYEQYF

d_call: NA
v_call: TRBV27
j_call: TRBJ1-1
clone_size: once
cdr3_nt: TGTGCCAGCAGTTTATCAGGGGCGCACACTGAAGCTTTCTTT
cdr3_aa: CASSLSGAHTEAFF

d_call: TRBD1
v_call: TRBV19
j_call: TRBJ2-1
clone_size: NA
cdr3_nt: TGTGCCAGTAGTATAGGACAGGGTCCTAGAGAATACAATGAGCAGTTCTTC
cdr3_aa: CASSIGQGPREYNEQFF

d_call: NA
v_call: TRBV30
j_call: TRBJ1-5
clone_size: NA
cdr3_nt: TGTGCCTGGAGTAATGGGGCCTCAGGGAATCAGCCCCAGCATTTT
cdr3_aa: CAWSNGASGNQPQHF

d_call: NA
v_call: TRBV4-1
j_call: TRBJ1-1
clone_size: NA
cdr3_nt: TGCGCCAGCAGCCAAGGCGGGGGGAACACTGAAGCTTTCTTT
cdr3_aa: CASSQGGGNTEAFF

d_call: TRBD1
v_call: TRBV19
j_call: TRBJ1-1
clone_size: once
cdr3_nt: TGTGCCAGTAGTTTGACAGGGATGAACACTGAAGCTTTCTTT
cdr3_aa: CASSLTGMNTEAFF

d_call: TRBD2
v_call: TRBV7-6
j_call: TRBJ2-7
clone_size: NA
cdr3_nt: TGTGCCAGCAGCTTAGAGGGAGGGTACGAGCAGTACTTC
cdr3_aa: CASSLEGGYEQYF